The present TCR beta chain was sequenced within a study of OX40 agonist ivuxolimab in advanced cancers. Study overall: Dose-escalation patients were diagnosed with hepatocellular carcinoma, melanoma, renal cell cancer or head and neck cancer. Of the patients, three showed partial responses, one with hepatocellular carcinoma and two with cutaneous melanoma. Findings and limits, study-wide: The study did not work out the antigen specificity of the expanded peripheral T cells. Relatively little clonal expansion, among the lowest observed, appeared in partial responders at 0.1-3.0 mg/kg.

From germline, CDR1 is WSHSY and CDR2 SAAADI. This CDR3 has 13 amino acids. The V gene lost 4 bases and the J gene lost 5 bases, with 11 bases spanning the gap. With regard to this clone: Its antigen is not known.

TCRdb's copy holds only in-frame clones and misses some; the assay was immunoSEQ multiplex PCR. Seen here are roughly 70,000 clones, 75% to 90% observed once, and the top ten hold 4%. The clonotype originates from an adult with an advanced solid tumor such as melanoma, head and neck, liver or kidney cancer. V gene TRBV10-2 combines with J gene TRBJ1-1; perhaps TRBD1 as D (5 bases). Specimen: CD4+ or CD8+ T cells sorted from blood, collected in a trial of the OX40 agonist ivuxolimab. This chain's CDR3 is CASSAGTATEAFF. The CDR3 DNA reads TGCGCCAGCAGTGCCGGGACCGCTACTGAAGCTTTCTTT.